This TCR beta chain was sequenced for a study of blood T cell repertoires in COVID-19. Study background: Acute and convalescent COVID-19 specimens originated in the United States, Italy and Spain.

In the authors' methods: Reference gene primer amplification gave estimated nucleated cell counts. Assay used: immunoSEQ multiplex PCR; TCRdb lists only in-frame clones, some missing. From that table come the V and J calls and clone size; the DNA was used to work out D and trimming. The data contain some 150,000 clones, around nine tenths of them singletons. Germline V lookup: CDR1 LGHNA, CDR2 YNFKEQ. The length of the CDR3 is 18 residues. Trimming took off 0 bases at V and 0 bases at J, with 16 bases between the two ends. The chain recombines TRBV4-2 with TRBJ2-3, with unresolved D. The sequencing sample was made of peripheral blood. The TCR sequence derives from a human donor in a cohort sampled during active COVID-19. CDR3 residues: CASSQDQLEIPSTDTQYF. CDR3 bases: TGTGCCAGCAGCCAAGATCAGTTGGAGATCCCTAGCACAGATACGCAGTATTTT.